Below, 12 T cell receptor beta chains from the same sample are listed, as sequenced in a study of blood T cell repertoires in COVID-19. Method: immunoSEQ multiplex PCR; TCRdb's copy keeps in-frame clones and lacks some. The repertoire has about 140,000 clones, around 88% of them found once; the top ten carry about 1.5%. Sequenced: peripheral blood. These receptors came from a woman in her sixties or seventies with acute or convalescent COVID-19.

Concerning this clone: One end of the junction fails to match germline, which may point to a read error. The CDR3 sequence: CASSLESGTGTQYF. In DNA form, the CDR3 reads TGTGCCAGCAGCTTGGAGTCCGGGACAGGTACGCAGTATTTT. The chain uses TRBV5-4 and TRBJ2-3; 8 bases match TRBD1. The CDR3 loop spans 14 amino acids. CDR1 and CDR2 (germline): SGHNT, YYREEE (reference sequence).

The chain is built from TRBV5-6 and TRBJ2-7, with D tentatively TRBD1 (6 bases). The CDR3 loop spans 15 amino acids. Germline V CDR1 and CDR2: SGHDT, YYEEEE. Trimming pared 3 bases from V and 3 bases from J, leaving 16 bases between. In DNA form, the CDR3 reads TGTGCCAGCAGCTACCGAAGAACAGGGAGCTACGAGCAGTACTTC. It encodes CASSYRRTGSYEQYF.

The chain has TRBV6-2 or TRBV6-3 and TRBJ1-5; no firm D call. Germline loops: CDR1 MNHEY, CDR2 SVGEGT. V dropped 2 bases and J dropped 2 bases, with 7 bases sitting between them. The CDR3 runs 14 residues. The CDR3 nucleotides read TGTGCCAGCAGTTACGGGGAGCGCAATCAGCCCCAGCATTTT. Its translation: CASSYGERNQPQHF.

The V gene is TRBV2, the J gene TRBJ2-7; the match to TRBD1 covers 8 bases. Germline V gives CDR1 SNHLY, CDR2 FYNNEI. This CDR3 is built from 12 residues. Trimming removed 4 bases from V and 5 bases from J; junction bases left unmatched: 1. The CDR3 nucleotides are TGTGCCAGCAGTGCACAGGGGGACGAGCAGTACTTC. The encoded protein is CASSAQGDEQYF.

The rearrangement uses TRBV29-1 and TRBJ1-1, with 7 bases lining up with TRBD1. The CDR3 has 13 amino acids. V was pared by 7 bases and J by 1 base, with 6 bases of the junction left unmatched. CDR1 is SQVTM and CDR2 is ANQGSEA in the germline V gene. The CDR3, as DNA: TGCAGCGCCGGACAGGTCTCGAACACTGAAGCTTTCTTT. It yields the protein CSAGQVSNTEAFF.

V is TRBV6-6 and J is TRBJ1-2; 7 bases align to TRBD1. The ends lost 7 bases at V and 3 bases at J; junction bases unmatched: 5. The CDR3 contains 13 residues. Germline CDR1 reads MNHNY; CDR2 reads SVGAGI (reference sequence). CDR3: CASTLQGYYGYTF. The CDR3 DNA follows: TGTGCCAGCACCTTACAGGGGTACTATGGCTACACCTTC.

The chain is built from TRBV6-1 and TRBJ2-3, with 7 nucleotides matching TRBD2. In germline, CDR1 is MNHNS, CDR2 SASEGT. V lost 2 bases and J lost 1; bases outside the gene matches: 9. The CDR3 length is 17 residues. The CDR3 region is CASSENHFAGGTDTQYF. The CDR3 nucleotides read TGTGCCAGCAGTGAAAACCATTTTGCGGGGGGCACAGATACGCAGTATTTT.

CDR3 amino acids: CASSLGGGLNTEAFF. The CDR3 nucleotides read TGCGCCAGCAGCTTGGGTGGGGGCCTGAACACTGAAGCTTTCTTT. The chain links TRBV5-1 to TRBJ1-1; tentative D call: TRBD1 (6 bases). CDR1 is SGHRS, CDR2 YFSETQ, per germline. CDR3 length equals 15 residues. Trimming stripped 0 bases from V and 0 bases from J, with 9 bases between.

Written as DNA, the CDR3 is TGTGCCAGCAGGGGCCGGGGGGGAGCAGATACGCAGTATTTT. Protein sequence: CASRGRGGADTQYF. The J gene is TRBJ2-3, the V gene TRBV2; the match to TRBD2 covers 8 bases. J gave up 4 bases and V 6 bases, and 6 bases lay outside the gene matches. Germline V gene lookup returns CDR1 SNHLY and CDR2 FYNNEI. The CDR3 is 14 residues long.

CDR3 bases: TGTGCCATCAGTGAAAGCCTAGAAAACATTCAGTACTTC. As protein: CAISESLENIQYF. V gene TRBV10-3 combines with J gene TRBJ2-4, with D hard to call. The V gene lost 3 bases and the J gene lost 5 bases, with 8 bases spanning the gap. Per germline, CDR1 ENHRY and CDR2 SYGVKD. The CDR3 has 13 amino acids.

Only a few counts were recorded for this clone. The chain joins TRBV6-2 or TRBV6-3 to TRBJ1-6; 8 bases line up with TRBD1. The CDR3 has 20 amino acids. The trim removed 0 bases at V and 8 bases at J, leaving 18 bases unmatched. Germline-derived CDR1 and CDR2 are MNHEY and SVGEGT. CDR3 DNA: TGTGCCAGCAGTTACTCGATCTGGGCAGCGACAGGGGCTAAGGATTCACCCCTCCACTTT. This sequence encodes CASSYSIWAATGAKDSPLHF.

V and J are TRBV9 and TRBJ2-1; D is undetermined. The germline CDR1 and CDR2 sequences are SGDLS and YYNGEE. Trimming shortened V by 0 bases and J by 6 bases, and 4 bases separated the two germline ends. The CDR3 has 12 amino acids. In nucleotides, the CDR3 is TGTGCCAGCAGCGTAGTGGCCAATGAGCAGTTCTTC. Translation gives CASSVVANEQFF. The complete variable domain, with remaining parts taken from reference TRBV9 and TRBJ2-1, reads DSGVTQTPKHLITATGQRVTLRCSPRSGDLSVYWYQQSLDQGLQFLIQYYNGEERAKGNILERFSAQQFPDLHSELNLSSLELGDSALYFCASSVVANEQFFGPGTRLTVL.